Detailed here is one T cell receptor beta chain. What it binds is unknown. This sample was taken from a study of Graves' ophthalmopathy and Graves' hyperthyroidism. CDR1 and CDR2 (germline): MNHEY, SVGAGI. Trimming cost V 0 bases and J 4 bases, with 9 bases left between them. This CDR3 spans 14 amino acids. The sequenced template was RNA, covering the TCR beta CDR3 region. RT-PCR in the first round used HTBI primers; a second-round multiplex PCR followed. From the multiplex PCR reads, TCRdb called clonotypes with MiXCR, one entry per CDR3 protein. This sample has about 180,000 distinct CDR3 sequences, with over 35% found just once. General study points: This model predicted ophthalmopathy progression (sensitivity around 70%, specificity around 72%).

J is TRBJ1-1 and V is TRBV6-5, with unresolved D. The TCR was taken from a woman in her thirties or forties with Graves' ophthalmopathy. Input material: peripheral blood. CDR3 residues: CASSYSRVGTEAFF. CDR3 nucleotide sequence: TGTGCCAGCAGTTACTCTCGCGTTGGCACTGAAGCTTTCTTT.